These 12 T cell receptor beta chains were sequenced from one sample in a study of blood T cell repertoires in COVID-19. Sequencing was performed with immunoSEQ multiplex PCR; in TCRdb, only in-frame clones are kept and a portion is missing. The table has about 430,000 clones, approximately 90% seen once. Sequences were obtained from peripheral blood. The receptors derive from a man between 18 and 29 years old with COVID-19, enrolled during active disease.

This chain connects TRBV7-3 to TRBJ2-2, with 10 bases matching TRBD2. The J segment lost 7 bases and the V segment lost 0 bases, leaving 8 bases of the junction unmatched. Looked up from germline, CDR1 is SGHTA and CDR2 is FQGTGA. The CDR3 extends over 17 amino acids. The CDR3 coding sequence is TGTGCCAGCAGCTTAACAGGAGCGGGAGGGCCCGACGGGGAGCTGTTTTTT. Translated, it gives CASSLTGAGGPDGELFF.

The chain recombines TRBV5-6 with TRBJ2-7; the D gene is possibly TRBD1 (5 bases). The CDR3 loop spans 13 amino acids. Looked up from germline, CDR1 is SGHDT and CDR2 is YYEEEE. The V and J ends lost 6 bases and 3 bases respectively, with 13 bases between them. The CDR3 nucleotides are TGTGCCAGCACCTCCGGACAAAACTACGAGCAGTACTTC. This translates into CASTSGQNYEQYF.

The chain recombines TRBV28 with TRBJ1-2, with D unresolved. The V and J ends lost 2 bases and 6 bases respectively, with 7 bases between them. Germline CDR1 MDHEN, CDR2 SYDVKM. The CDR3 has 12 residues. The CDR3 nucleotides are TGTGCCAGCAGTTTAGGGCAGGATGGCTACACCTTC. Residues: CASSLGQDGYTF.

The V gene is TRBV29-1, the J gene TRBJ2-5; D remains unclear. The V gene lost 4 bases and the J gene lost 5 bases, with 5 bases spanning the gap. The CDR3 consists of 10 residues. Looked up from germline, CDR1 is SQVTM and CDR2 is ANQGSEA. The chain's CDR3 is CSVVRETQYF. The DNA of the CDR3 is TGCAGCGTTGTTCGGGAGACCCAGTACTTC.

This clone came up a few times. Here the CDR3 reads CATSGDGYTF. The CDR3 DNA is TGTGCCACCAGTGGAGATGGCTACACCTTC. The chain joins TRBV24-1 to TRBJ1-2; D unresolved. CDR1 KGHDR and CDR2 SFDVKD come from the germline V gene. Trimming stripped 5 bases from V and 6 bases from J, with 3 bases between. CDR3 size: 10 residues.

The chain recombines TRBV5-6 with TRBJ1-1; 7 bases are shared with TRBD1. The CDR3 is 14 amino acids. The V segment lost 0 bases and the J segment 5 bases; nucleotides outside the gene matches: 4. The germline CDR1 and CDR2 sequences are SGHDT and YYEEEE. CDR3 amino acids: CASSLGARGTEAFF. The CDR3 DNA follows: TGTGCCAGCAGCTTGGGGGCCAGGGGGACTGAAGCTTTCTTT. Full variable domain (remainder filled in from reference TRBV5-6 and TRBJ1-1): DAGVTQSPTHLIKTRGQQVTLRCSPKSGHDTVSWYQQALGQGPQFIFQYYEEEERQRGNFPDRFSGHQFPNYSSELNVNALLLGDSALYLCASSLGARGTEAFFGQGTRLTVV.

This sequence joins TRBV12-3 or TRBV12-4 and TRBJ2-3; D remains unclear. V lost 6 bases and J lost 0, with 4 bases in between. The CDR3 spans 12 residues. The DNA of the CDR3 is TGTGCCAGCAGAACTAGCACAGATACGCAGTATTTT. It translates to CASRTSTDTQYF.

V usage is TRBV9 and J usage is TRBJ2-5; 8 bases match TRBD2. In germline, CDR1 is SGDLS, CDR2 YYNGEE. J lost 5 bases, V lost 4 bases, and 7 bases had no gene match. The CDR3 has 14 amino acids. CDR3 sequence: CASSPRGGMETQYF. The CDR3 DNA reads TGTGCCAGCAGCCCCCGCGGGGGGATGGAGACCCAGTACTTC.

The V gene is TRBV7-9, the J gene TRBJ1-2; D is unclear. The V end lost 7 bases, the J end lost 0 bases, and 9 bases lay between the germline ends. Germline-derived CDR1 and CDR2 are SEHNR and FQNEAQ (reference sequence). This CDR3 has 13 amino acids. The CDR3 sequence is CASNPGTNYGYTF. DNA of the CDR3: TGTGCCAGCAACCCAGGCACTAACTATGGCTACACCTTC. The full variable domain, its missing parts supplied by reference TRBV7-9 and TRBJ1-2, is DTGVSQNPRHKITKRGQNVTFRCDPISEHNRLYWYRQTLGQGPEFLTYFQNEAQLEKSRLLSDRFSAERPKGSFSTLEIQRTEQGDSAMYLCASNPGTNYGYTFGSGTRLTVV.

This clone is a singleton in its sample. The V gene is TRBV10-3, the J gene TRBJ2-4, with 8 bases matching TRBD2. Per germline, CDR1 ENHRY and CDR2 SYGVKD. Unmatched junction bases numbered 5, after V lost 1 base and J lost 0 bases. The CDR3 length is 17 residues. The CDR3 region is CAISEWASGLAKNIQYF. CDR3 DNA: TGTGCCATCAGTGAGTGGGCTAGCGGGTTAGCCAAAAACATTCAGTACTTC.

CDR3 DNA sequence: TGTGCCAGCAACGTGGTAGCGGGGGATCTTTCCTACGAGCAGTACTTC. This translates into CASNVVAGDLSYEQYF. The gene calls are TRBV2 and TRBJ2-7; 9 nucleotides agree with TRBD2. V lost 7 bases, J lost 1 base, and 11 bases stayed unmatched. CDR3 length: 16 residues. The germline V gene encodes CDR1 SNHLY and CDR2 FYNNEI.

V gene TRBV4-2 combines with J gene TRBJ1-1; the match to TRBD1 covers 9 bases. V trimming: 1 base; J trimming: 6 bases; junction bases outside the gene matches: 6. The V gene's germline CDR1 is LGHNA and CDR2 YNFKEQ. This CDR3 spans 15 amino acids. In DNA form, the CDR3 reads TGTGCCAGCAGCCAAGTGGGACAGGGAAGCGCTGAAGCTTTCTTT. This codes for CASSQVGQGSAEAFF.